This TCR beta chain came from a study of cytomegalovirus exposure and HLA in healthy donors. With V trimmed by 3 bases and J by 1 base, 6 bases remained unmatched. The germline V gene has CDR1 LGHNA and CDR2 YSLEER. This CDR3 is 15 amino acids long. PCR primers comprised 60 Vbeta and 13 Jbeta primers. Some clones are missing from TCRdb's copy, which holds only in-frame ones; the method was immunoSEQ multiplex PCR. The sample holds 150,000 to 200,000 clones; about 80% are singletons and the top ten take around 0.98%. Details on this clone: Its antigen remains unknown.

Study observations and caveats: V- and J-gene trimming of TCR beta was linked (in a later analysis) to a missense DCLRE1C variant. The authors later found TCR association rates varying by HLA locus, with DRB1 most and HLA-C fewest.

The sequencing sample was made of PBMCs. This receptor was taken from a woman aged 45 to 65 in good health and CMV-seropositive. The V gene is TRBV4-3, the J gene TRBJ2-7; 7 nucleotides align to TRBD1. The CDR3 sequence: CASSHQLTGSYEQYF. In DNA, the CDR3 is TGCGCCAGCAGCCACCAGCTGACAGGGTCCTACGAGCAGTACTTC.